The T cell receptor (beta chain) described here comes from a study of T cell changes during pregnancy in multiple sclerosis. Profiled with immunoSEQ multiplex PCR; TCRdb holds only in-frame clones, not every one. The sample has some 99,000 clones, approximately 93% seen once. This clone occurred once. The CDR3 has 15 amino acids. The germline V gene has CDR1 SGDLS and CDR2 YYNGEE. The V and J ends lost 0 bases and 6 bases, in that order; junction bases with no gene match: 7. This material consisted of peripheral blood, taken after pregnancy. The clonotype originates from a female donor with multiple sclerosis, enrolled in a pregnancy study. The rearrangement joins TRBV9 to TRBJ2-3; TRBD1 agrees at 7 bases. CDR3 amino acids: CASSVGPQQGDTQYF. The CDR3 DNA reads as TGTGCCAGCAGCGTAGGCCCCCAACAGGGGGATACGCAGTATTTT. The whole variable domain, filled in from reference TRBV9 and TRBJ2-3, reads DSGVTQTPKHLITATGQRVTLRCSPRSGDLSVYWYQQSLDQGLQFLIQYYNGEERAKGNILERFSAQQFPDLHSELNLSSLELGDSALYFCASSVGPQQGDTQYFGPGTRLTVL.